This T cell receptor beta chain appears in the sequencing data of a study of blood T cell repertoires in COVID-19. Turning to the study itself: Both acute and convalescent COVID-19 samples were obtained from the United States, Italy and Spain. PBMCs, B-cell-depleted T cells, or T cells provided the cDNA or gDNA that made up the material.

Per the germline V gene, CDR1 is LGHNT and CDR2 is FRNRAP. The CDR3 runs to 14 residues. The V end lost 1 base, the J end lost 1 base, and 7 bases lay between the germline ends. As originally analysed: From reference gene primer amplification, estimates of nucleated cell counts were derived. TCRdb's table, derived via immunoSEQ multiplex PCR, lists solely in-frame clones and lacks some. Clone size and the V and J calls come from that table; the DNA yielded D and trimming. The sample carries fewer than 150,000 clones, about 80% recorded once. J is TRBJ2-5 and V is TRBV12-5; possible D gene TRBD1, 6 bases. The specimen was peripheral blood. This clonotype was sampled from a human donor in a cohort sampled during active COVID-19. CDR3 nucleotides: TGTGCTAGTGGTTTGGGGACAGTCCAAGAGACCCAGTACTTC. Its translation is CASGLGTVQETQYF.